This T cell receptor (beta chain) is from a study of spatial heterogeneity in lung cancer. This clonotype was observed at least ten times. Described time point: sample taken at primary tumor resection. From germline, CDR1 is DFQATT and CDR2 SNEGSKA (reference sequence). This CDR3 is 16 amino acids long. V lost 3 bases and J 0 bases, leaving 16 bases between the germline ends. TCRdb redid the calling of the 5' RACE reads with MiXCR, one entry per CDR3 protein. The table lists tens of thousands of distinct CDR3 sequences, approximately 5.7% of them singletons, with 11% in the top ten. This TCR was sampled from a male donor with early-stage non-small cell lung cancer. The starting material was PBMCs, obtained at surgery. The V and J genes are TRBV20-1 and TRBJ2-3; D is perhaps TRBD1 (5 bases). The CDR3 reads CSARVMGRVSTDTQYF. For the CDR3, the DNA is TGCAGTGCTAGGGTCATGGGGCGAGTGAGCACAGATACGCAGTATTTT.